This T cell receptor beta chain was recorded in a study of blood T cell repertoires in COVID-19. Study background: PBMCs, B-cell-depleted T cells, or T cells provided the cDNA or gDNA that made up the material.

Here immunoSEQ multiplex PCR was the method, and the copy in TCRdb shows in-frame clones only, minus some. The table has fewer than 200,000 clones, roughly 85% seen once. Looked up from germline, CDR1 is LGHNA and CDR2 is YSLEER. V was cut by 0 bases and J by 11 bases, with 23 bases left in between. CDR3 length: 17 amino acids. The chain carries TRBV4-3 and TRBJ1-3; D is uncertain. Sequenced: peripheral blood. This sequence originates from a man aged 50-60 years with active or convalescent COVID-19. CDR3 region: CASSQDIAGTRSGAIYF. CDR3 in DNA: TGCGCCAGCAGCCAAGATATTGCAGGAACCAGGTCCGGGGCCATATATTTT.